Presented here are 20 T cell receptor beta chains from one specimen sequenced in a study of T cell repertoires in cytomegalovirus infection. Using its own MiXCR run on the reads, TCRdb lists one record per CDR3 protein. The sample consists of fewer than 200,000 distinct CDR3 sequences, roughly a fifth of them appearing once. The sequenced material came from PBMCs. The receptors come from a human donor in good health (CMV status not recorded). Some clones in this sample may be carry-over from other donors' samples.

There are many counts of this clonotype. CDR3 region: CASSSGTSVYNEQFF. Written as DNA, the CDR3 is TGTGCCAGCAGTTCCGGGACTAGCGTCTACAATGAGCAGTTCTTC. The chain links TRBV6-5 to TRBJ2-1, with TRBD2 matching 10 bases. Germline lookup yields CDR1 MNHEY and CDR2 SVGAGI. This CDR3 spans 15 amino acids. The junction had 3 bases not matched to a gene; V was cut back by 4 bases and J by 3 bases.

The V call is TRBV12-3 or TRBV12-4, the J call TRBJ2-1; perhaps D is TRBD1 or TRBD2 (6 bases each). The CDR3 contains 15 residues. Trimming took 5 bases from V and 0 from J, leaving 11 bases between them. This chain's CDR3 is CASSVEGDSYNEQFF. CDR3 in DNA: TGTGCCAGCAGTGTGGAGGGGGACTCCTACAATGAGCAGTTCTTC.

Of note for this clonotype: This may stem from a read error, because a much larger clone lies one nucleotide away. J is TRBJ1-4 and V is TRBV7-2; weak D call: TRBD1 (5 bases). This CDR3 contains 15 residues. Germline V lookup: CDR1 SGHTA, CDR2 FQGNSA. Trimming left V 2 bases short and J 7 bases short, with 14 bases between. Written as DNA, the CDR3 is TGTGCCAGCAGCTTATATCCGGGTGGGGCTGAAAAACTGTTTTTT. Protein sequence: CASSLYPGGAEKLFF.

In nucleotides, the CDR3 is TGTGCCAGCAGCCAAGACAAGAACACCGGGGAGCTGTTTTTT. Translating it yields CASSQDKNTGELFF. The chain combines TRBV3-1 with TRBJ2-2; D is unresolved. The V gene's germline CDR1 is LGHDT and CDR2 YNNKEL (reference sequence). Trimming took off 0 bases at V and 1 base at J, with 3 bases between the two ends. This CDR3 region has 14 residues. Based on the CDR3 plus reference TRBV3-1 and TRBJ2-2, the full variable domain is DTAVSQTPKYLVTQMGNDKSIKCEQNLGHDTMYWYKQDSKKFLKIMFSYNNKELIINETVPNRFSPKSPDKAHLNLHINSLELGDSAVYFCASSQDKNTGELFFGEGSRLTVL.

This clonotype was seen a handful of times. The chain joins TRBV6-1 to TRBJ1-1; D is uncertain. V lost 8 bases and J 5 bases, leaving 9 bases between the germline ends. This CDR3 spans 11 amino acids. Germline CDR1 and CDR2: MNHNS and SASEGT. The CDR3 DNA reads TGTGCCAGCCGTCGGGTTACTGAAGCTTTCTTT. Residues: CASRRVTEAFF.

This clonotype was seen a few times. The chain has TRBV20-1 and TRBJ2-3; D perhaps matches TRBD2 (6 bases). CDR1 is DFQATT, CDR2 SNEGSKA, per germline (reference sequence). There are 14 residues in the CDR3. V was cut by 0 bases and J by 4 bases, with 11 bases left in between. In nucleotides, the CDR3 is TGCAGTGCTAGAGATGGGAGGAGTCCAGATACGCAGTATTTT. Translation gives CSARDGRSPDTQYF.

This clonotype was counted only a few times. CDR3 nucleotides: TGTGCCAGCGAAGCAACTAGCGGGGGGCAAGAGACCCAGTACTTC. It codes for CASEATSGGQETQYF. This rearrangement joins TRBV28 to TRBJ2-5; 12 bases fit TRBD2. Germline CDR1 and CDR2: MDHEN and SYDVKM. V was clipped by 8 bases and J by 2 bases; unmatched bases: 6. This CDR3 spans 15 amino acids. Combining the CDR3 with reference TRBV28 and TRBJ2-5 gives the whole variable domain DVKVTQSSRYLVKRTGEKVFLECVQDMDHENMFWYRQDPGLGLRLIYFSYDVKMKEKGDIPEGYSVSREKKERFSLILESASTNQTSMYLCASEATSGGQETQYFGPGTRLLVL.

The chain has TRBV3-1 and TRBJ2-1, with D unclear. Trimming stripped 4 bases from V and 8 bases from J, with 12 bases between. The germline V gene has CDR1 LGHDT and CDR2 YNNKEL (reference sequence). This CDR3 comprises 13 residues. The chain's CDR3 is CASSRSMEHEQFF. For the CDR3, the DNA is TGTGCCAGCAGCCGGTCTATGGAGCATGAGCAGTTCTTC.

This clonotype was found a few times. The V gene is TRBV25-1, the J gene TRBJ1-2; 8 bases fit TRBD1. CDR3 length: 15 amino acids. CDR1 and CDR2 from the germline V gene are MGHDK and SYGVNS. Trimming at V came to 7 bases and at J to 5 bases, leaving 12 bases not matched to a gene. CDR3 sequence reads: CASTQTGEREYGYTF. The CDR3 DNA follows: TGTGCCAGCACCCAGACAGGGGAAAGGGAATATGGCTACACCTTC.

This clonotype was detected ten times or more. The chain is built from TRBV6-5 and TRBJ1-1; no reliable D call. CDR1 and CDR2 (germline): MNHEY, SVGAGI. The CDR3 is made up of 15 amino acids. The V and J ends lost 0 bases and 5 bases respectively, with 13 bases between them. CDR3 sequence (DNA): TGTGCCAGCAGTTACTCGTCCGGGGTGGGGACTGAAGCTTTCTTT. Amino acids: CASSYSSGVGTEAFF.

The CDR3 reads CASSKVGGRVSYNEQFF. The CDR3, as DNA: TGCGCCAGCAGCAAGGTTGGGGGTAGAGTCTCCTACAATGAGCAGTTCTTC. The chain employs TRBV5-1 and TRBJ2-1; D might be TRBD1 or TRBD2, each matching 5 bases. Trimming cost V 4 bases and J 0 bases, with 17 bases left between them. CDR3 length: 17 amino acids. CDR1 SGHRS and CDR2 YFSETQ come from the germline V gene.

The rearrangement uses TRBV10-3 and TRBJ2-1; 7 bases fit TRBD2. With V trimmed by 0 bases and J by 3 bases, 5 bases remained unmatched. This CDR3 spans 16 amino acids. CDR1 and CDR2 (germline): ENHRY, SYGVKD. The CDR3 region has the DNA TGTGCCATCAGTGAGTCTGGAGCGGGGAGCTACAATGAGCAGTTCTTC. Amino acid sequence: CAISESGAGSYNEQFF.

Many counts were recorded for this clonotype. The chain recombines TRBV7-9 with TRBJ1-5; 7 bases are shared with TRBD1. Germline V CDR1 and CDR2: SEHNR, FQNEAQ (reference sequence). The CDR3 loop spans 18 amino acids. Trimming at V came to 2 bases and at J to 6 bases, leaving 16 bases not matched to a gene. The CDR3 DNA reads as TGTGCCAGCAGCTTATGGGGGCAAAGCAGGGGGAGAGGTCAGCCCCAGCATTTT. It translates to CASSLWGQSRGRGQPQHF.

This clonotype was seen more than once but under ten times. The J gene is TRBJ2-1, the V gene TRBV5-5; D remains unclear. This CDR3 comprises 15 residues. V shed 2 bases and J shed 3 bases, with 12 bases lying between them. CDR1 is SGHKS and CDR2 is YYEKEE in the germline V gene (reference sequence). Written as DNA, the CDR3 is TGTGCCAGCAGCTTCGCGGACGGAGACTACAATGAGCAGTTCTTC. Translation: CASSFADGDYNEQFF. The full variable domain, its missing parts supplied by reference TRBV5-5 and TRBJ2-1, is DAGVTQSPTHLIKTRGQQVTLRCSPISGHKSVSWYQQVLGQGPQFIFQYYEKEERGRGNFPDRFSARQFPNYSSELNVNALLLGDSALYLCASSFADGDYNEQFFGPGTRLTVL.

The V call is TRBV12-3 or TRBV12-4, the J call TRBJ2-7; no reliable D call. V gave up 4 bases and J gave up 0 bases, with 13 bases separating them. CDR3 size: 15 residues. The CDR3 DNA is TGTGCCAGCAGTTCCCACACCCCGAGCTCCTACGAGCAGTACTTC. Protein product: CASSSHTPSSYEQYF.

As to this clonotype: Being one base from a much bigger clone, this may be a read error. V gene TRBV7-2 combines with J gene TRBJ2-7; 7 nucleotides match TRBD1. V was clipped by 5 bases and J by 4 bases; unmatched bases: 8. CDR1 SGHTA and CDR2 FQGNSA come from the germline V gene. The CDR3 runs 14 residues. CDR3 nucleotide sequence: TGTGCCAGCAGCCCCGAGGGGGCGGGTTACGAGCAGTACTTC. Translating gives CASSPEGAGYEQYF.

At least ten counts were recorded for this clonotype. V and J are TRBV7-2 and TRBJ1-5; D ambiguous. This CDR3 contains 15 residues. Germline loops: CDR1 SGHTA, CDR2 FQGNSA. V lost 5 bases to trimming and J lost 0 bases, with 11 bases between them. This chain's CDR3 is CASSPDLYSNQPQHF. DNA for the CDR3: TGTGCCAGCAGCCCGGACCTCTATAGCAATCAGCCCCAGCATTTT.

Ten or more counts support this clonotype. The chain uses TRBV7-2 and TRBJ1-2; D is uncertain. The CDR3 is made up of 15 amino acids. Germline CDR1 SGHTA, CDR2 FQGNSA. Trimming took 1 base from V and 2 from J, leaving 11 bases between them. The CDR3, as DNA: TGTGCCAGCAGCTTAGGGGTTGGTGCGAACTATGGCTACACCTTC. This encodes CASSLGVGANYGYTF.

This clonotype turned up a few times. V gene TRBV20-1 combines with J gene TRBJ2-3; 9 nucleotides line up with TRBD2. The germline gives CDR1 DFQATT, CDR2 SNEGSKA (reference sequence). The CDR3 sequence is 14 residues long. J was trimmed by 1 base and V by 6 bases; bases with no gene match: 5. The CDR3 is CSARASGGTDTQYF. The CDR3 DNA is TGCAGTGCCAGGGCTAGCGGGGGCACAGATACGCAGTATTTT.

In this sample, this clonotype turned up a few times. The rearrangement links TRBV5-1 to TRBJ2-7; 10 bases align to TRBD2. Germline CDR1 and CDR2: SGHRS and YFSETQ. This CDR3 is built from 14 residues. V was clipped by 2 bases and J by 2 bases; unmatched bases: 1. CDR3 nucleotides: TGCGCCAGCAGCTTTAGCGGGGGGACCTACGAGCAGTACTTC. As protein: CASSFSGGTYEQYF.